This T cell receptor (beta chain) was sequenced during a study of blood T cell repertoires in COVID-19. Study details: Donors in the United States, Italy and Spain gave samples during acute or convalescent COVID-19. PBMCs, B-cell-depleted T cells, or T cells provided the cDNA or gDNA that made up the material.

With V trimmed by 7 bases and J by 6 bases, 15 bases remained unmatched. The germline V gene has CDR1 SGHRS and CDR2 YFSETQ. The length of the CDR3 is 15 residues. Original handling: Scientists estimated how many nucleated cells there were by amplifying reference gene primers. This table comes from immunoSEQ multiplex PCR, and its TCRdb copy is limited to in-frame clones, with some not included. D and trimming come from the DNA, and the V and J calls and clone size come from that table. Here the sample spans around 25,000 clones, roughly 75% being singletons. V usage is TRBV5-1 and J usage is TRBJ2-7, with 8 bases matching TRBD1. Sequenced input: peripheral blood. The TCR originated in a human donor in a cohort sampled during active or convalescent COVID-19. The CDR3 region has the DNA TGCGCCAGCGCCCTGGAGGGGCAGGGGGCAGGCGAGCAGTACTTC. Its protein is CASALEGQGAGEQYF.